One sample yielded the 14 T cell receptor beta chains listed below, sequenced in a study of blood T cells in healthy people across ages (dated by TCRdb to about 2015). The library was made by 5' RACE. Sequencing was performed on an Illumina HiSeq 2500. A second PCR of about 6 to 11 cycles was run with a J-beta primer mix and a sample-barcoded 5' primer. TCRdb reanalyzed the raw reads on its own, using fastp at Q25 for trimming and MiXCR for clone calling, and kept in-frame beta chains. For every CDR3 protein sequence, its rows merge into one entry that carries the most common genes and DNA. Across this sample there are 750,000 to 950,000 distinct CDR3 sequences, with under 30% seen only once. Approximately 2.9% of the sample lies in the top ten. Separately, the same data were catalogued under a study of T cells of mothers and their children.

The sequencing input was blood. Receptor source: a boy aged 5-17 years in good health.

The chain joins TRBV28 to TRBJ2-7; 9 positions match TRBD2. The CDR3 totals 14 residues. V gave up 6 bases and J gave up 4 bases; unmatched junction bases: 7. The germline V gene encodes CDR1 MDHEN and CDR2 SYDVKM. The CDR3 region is CASRGTSPQYEQYF. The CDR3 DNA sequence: TGTGCCAGCAGGGGGACTAGCCCACAATACGAGCAGTACTTC. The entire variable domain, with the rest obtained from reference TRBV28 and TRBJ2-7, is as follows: DVKVTQSSRYLVKRTGEKVFLECVQDMDHENMFWYRQDPGLGLRLIYFSYDVKMKEKGDIPEGYSVSREKKERFSLILESASTNQTSMYLCASRGTSPQYEQYFGPGTRLTVT.

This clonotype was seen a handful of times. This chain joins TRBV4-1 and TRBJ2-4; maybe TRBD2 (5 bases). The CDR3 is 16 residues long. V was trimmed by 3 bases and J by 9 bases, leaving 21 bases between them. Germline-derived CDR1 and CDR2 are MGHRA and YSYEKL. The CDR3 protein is CASSQPARANKGIQYF. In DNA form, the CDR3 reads TGCGCCAGCAGCCAGCCTGCGAGGGCCAATAAGGGCATTCAGTACTTC.

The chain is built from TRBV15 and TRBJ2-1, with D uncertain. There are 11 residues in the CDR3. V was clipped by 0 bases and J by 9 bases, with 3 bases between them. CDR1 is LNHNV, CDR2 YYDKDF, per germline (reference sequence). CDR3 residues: CATSRDLEQFF. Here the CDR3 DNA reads TGTGCCACCAGCAGAGATCTTGAGCAGTTCTTC.

The CDR3 loop reads CASSYLPAGGVGEQFF. CDR3 coding DNA: TGTGCCAGCAGTTACCTACCAGCGGGGGGGGTGGGGGAGCAGTTCTTC. The chain combines TRBV28 with TRBJ2-5; 10 positions match TRBD2. Matching the DNA end better, TRBJ2-1 makes the J call doubtful. This CDR3 has 16 amino acids. The V gene's germline CDR1 is MDHEN and CDR2 SYDVKM.

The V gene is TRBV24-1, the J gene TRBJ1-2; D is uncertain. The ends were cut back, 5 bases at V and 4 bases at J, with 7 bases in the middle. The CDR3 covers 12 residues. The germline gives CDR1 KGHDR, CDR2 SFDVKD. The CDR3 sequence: CATSGGSYGYTF. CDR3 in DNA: TGTGCCACCAGTGGGGGATCCTATGGCTACACCTTC.

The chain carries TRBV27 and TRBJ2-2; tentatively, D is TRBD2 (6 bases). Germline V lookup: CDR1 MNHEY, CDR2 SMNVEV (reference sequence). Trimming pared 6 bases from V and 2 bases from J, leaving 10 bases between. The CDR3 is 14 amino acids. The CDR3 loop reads CASRWGDNTGELFF. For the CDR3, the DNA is TGTGCCAGCAGGTGGGGGGATAACACCGGGGAGCTGTTTTTT.

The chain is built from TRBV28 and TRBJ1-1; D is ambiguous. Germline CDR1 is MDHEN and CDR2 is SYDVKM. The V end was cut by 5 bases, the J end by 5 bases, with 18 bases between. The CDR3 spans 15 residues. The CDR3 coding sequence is TGTGCCAGCAGTGGGGAATTTATAGCGAGGACTGAAGCTTTCTTT. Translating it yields CASSGEFIARTEAFF.

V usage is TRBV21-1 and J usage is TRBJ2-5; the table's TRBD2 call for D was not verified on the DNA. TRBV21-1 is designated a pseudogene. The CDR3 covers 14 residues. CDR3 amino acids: CASSKASQGVGQYF. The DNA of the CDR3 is TGTGCCAGCAGCAAAGCGTCGCAGGGAGTAGGGCAGTACTTC.

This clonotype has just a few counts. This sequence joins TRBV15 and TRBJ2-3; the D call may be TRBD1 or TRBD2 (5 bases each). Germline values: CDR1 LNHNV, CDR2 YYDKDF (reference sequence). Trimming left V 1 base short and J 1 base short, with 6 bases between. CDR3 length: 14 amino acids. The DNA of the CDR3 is TGTGCCACCAGCAGAGCGGGACGCACAGATACGCAGTATTTT. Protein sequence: CATSRAGRTDTQYF.

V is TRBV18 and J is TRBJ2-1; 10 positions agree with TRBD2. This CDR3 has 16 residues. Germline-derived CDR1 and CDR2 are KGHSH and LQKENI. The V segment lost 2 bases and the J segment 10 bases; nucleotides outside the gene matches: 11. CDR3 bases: TGTGCCAGCTCACCAAGTGCACTAGCGGGATCATGGGAGCAGTTCTTC. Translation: CASSPSALAGSWEQFF.

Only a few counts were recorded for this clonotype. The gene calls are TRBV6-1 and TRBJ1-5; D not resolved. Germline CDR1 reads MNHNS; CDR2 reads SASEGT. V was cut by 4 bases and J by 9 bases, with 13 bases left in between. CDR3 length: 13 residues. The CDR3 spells CASSVGFGWPQHF. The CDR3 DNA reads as TGTGCCAGCAGTGTAGGGTTCGGGTGGCCCCAGCATTTT.

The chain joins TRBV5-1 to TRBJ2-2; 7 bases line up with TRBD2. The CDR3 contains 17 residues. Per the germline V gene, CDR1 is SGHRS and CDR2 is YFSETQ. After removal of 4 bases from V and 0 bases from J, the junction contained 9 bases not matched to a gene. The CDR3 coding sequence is TGCGCCAGCAGCACGGGGTCCGGGACTACGAACACCGGGGAGCTGTTTTTT. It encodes CASSTGSGTTNTGELFF.

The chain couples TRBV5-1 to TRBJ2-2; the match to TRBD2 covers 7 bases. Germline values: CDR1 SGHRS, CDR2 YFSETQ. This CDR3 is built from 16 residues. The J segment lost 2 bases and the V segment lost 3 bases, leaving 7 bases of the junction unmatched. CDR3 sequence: CASSSPGGLNTGELFF. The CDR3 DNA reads TGCGCCAGCAGCTCCCCGGGGGGACTAAACACCGGGGAGCTGTTTTTT.

The CDR3 protein is CASGQPAYEQYF. Written as DNA, the CDR3 is TGTGCCAGCGGACAGCCTGCCTACGAGCAGTACTTC. This chain links TRBV12-3 or TRBV12-4 with TRBJ2-5; tentative D call: TRBD1 (6 bases). The last part of the DNA fits TRBJ2-7 better; the J call may be wrong. The CDR3 has 12 amino acids.